This T cell receptor beta chain came from a study of vaccination effects on CD4 cells after COVID-19 (dated by TCRdb to the early 2020s). Broadly, across the study: To identify antigen-specific CD4+ T cell clonotypes by their expansion, the ViraFEST assay first stimulated PBMC with viral peptide pools and then applied TCR sequencing. Each participant received two doses of an mRNA SARS-CoV-2 vaccine, either BNT162b2 or mRNA-1273. Pre-vaccine samples from a couple of convalescent patients were drawn 16 days and one week before the first dose, 142 and 148 days after COVID-19 diagnosis. Each well held fewer than 2.5 million PBMC cultured in IMDM containing around 5% human AB serum, 8.5 to 10 IU/ml IL-2 and gentamicin, along with roughly 10 ug/ml peptides. SARS-CoV-2 spike-specific CD4+ TCR repertoires were compared before and after mRNA vaccination in COVID-19 convalescent patients and in infection-naive vaccine recipients. A total of 10 COVID-19 convalescent patients and several SARS-CoV-2-naive healthy vaccine recipients were included in the full study. The Oncomine TCR Beta short-read assay on an Illumina iSeq 100 was used to sequence cultures from other donors in the study.

On this clone: It lacks a known antigen. Within one base of it there is no much larger clone, and no base qualities were kept.

After more than nine days of culture, CD4+ T cells were isolated with the EasySep CD4+ T cell isolation kit. Convalescent patients had PCR-confirmed SARS-CoV-2 infection between March and December 2020, before Alpha, Beta and Delta variants emerged in the United States. Half of the culture medium was replaced with fresh IL-2-containing medium on days 3 and 7. Each peptide stimulation condition was cultured in triplicate wells unless otherwise noted. PBMC were separated from whole blood using Ficoll-Paque Plus gradient centrifugation and were then either cryopreserved at -140C or used fresh. Genomic DNA was extracted from cultured CD4+ T cells with the QIAamp micro DNA kit. Trimming removed 5 bases from V and 2 bases from J, leaving 8 bases between the germline ends. The CDR3 runs 13 amino acids, cysteine and phenylalanine included. Only the CDR3 region is kept as DNA, spanning 39 bases read in frame from base 1. The CDR1 and CDR2 encoded by the germline V gene are SGHTA and FQGTGA.

The study at large found these results: In convalescent patients, the post-vaccine spike-reactive repertoire was composed mainly of new vaccine-induced clones that were largely distinct from infection-induced clones. The study was limited by a small number of convalescent patients, and early post-infection timepoints were lacking. Marked clonal contraction was observed in both infection-induced and vaccine-induced clones at late post-vaccination timepoints, consistent with waning T cell responses.

Libraries were prepared through the immunoSEQ multiplex PCR assay. TCR beta CDR3 sequencing was performed on DNA from the cultured, isolated CD4+ T cells. As for the original processing: Non-productive TCR sequences were discarded, and reads were trimmed to the CDR3 region, with only CDR3s of 7 or more amino acids retained. Antigen-specific clonotypes were identified using the MANAFEST web app by comparison of expansion in peptide wells against reference cultures. For clones to be considered positive, expansion at FDR<0.05 versus reference and all other wells, an odds ratio above 5, and a frequency above 0.1% in two replicate wells were required. Clonotypes significantly expanded in SARS-CoV-2 spike wells and in at least one common cold coronavirus spike condition were defined as cross-reactive. Levenshtein distance calculated with the stringdist R package was used to assess CDR3 similarity, and unrooted trees were constructed with ape in R 3.6.1. The immuneACCESS repertoire file appears here via TCRdb, limited to in-frame rearrangements. These files lack a portion of the clones; in checked studies, under half of the deficit traces to unresolved V genes, and the cause of the others is not known. That table furnishes V, J and clone size, whereas the DNA furnished D and trimming. This sample holds about 64,000 clones; 72% were observed only once. The ten largest clones take up roughly 23% of the sample.

This clonotype was sampled from a human donor who had a prior SARS-CoV-2 infection. This chain is built from TRBV7-3 and TRBJ2-3, with a weak D call of TRBD1 (6 bases match). The specimen was CD4+ T cells from PBMCs cultured without peptide, collected before COVID-19 vaccination. The DNA sequence follows: TGTGCCAGCAGCGACAGGTTCACAGATACGCAGTATTTT. Translation gives CASSDRFTDTQYF.